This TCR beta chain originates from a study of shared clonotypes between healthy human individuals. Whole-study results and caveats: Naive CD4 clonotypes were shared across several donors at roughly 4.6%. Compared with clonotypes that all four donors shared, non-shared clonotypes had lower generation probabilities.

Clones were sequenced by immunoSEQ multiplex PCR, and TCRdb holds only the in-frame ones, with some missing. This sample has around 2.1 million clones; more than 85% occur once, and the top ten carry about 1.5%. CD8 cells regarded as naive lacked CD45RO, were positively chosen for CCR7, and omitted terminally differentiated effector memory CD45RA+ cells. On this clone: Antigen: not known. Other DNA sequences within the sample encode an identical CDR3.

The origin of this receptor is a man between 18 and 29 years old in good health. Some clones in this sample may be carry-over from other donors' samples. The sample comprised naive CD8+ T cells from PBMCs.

CDR3 in DNA: TGCGCCAGCAGCTCGACAGGGCCAGGAAACACCATATATTTT. Translating it yields CASSSTGPGNTIYF. The genes are TRBV5-1 and TRBJ1-3; 7 positions agree with TRBD1. CDR1 and CDR2 from the germline V gene are SGHRS and YFSETQ. Trimming at V came to 3 bases and at J to 4 bases, leaving 4 bases not matched to a gene. The CDR3 runs 14 residues.